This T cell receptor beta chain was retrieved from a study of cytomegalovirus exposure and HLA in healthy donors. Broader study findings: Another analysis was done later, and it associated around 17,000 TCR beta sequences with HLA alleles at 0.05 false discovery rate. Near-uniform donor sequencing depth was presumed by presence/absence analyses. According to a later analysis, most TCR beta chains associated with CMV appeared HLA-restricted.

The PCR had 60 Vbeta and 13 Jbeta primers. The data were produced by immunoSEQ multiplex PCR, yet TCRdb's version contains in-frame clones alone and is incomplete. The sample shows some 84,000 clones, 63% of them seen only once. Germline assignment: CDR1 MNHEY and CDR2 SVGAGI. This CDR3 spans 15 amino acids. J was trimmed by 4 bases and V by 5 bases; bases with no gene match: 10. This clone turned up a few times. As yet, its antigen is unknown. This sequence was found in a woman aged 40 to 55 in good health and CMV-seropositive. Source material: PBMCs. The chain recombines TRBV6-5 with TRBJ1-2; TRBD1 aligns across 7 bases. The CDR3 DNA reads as TGTGCCAGCAGTCGGACCGGGACAGTAGTCTATGGCTACACCTTC. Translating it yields CASSRTGTVVYGYTF.